The 21 T cell receptor beta chains reported below all come from one sample, sequenced in a study of cytomegalovirus exposure and HLA in healthy donors. The PCR made use of 60 Vbeta and 13 Jbeta primers. Clones were sequenced by immunoSEQ multiplex PCR, and TCRdb holds only the in-frame ones, with some missing. The table has 120,000 to 150,000 clones, roughly 79% seen once. What was sequenced was PBMCs. Receptor source: a male donor in good health and CMV-seronegative.

V gene TRBV6-5 combines with J gene TRBJ2-7, with D maybe TRBD2 (7 bases). V was pared by 0 bases and J by 5 bases, with 11 bases between. The CDR3 loop spans 14 amino acids. CDR1 MNHEY and CDR2 SVGAGI come from the germline V gene. CDR3 sequence reads: CASSYSIGGDEQYF. In nucleotides, the CDR3 is TGTGCCAGCAGTTACTCGATAGGGGGGGACGAGCAGTACTTC.

The J gene is TRBJ2-2, the V gene TRBV29-1, with D perhaps matching TRBD1 (6 bases). This CDR3 is 13 amino acids long. Germline V gene lookup returns CDR1 SQVTM and CDR2 ANQGSEA. Between the trimmed V and J ends, which lost 5 bases and 5 bases, there was a span of 12 bases. The CDR3 region is CSVTLTGTGELFF. DNA for the CDR3: TGCAGCGTTACCCTAACAGGGACCGGGGAGCTGTTTTTT.

V is TRBV18 and J is TRBJ1-5; weak D call: TRBD1 (6 bases). The V gene lost 2 bases and the J gene lost 7 bases, with 18 bases spanning the gap. Germline V gives CDR1 KGHSH, CDR2 LQKENI. The CDR3 extends over 16 amino acids. CDR3 DNA: TGTGCCAGCTCACCATCGCGGCAGGGGAAGGGGCAGCCCCAGCATTTT. As protein: CASSPSRQGKGQPQHF.

The V and J genes are TRBV30 and TRBJ2-7; 12 bases fit TRBD2. V was pared by 3 bases and J by 6 bases, with 6 bases of the junction left unmatched. The CDR3 has 14 amino acids. Per germline, CDR1 GTSNPN and CDR2 SVGIG (reference sequence). The CDR3 bases are TGTGCCTGGAGCCTAGCGGGAGGGTCGATCGAGCAGTACTTC. Its translation: CAWSLAGGSIEQYF. The complete variable domain, with remaining parts taken from reference TRBV30 and TRBJ2-7, reads SQTIHQWPATLVQPVGSPLSLECTVEGTSNPNLYWYRQAAGRGLQLLFYSVGIGQISSEVPQNLSASRPQDRQFILSSKKLLLSDSGFYLCAWSLAGGSIEQYFGPGTRLTVT.

The V gene is TRBV18, the J gene TRBJ2-5; 7 nucleotides match TRBD1. Germline assignment: CDR1 KGHSH and CDR2 LQKENI. CDR3 length: 15 amino acids. After removal of 3 bases from V and 5 bases from J, the junction contained 9 bases not matched to a gene. CDR3 nucleotide sequence: TGTGCCAGCTCACCGTACCGGGACAGAGTGGAGACCCAGTACTTC. Translation gives CASSPYRDRVETQYF.

About this clone itself: One end of the junction does not line up with germline, which may come from a read error. The V call is TRBV11-2, the J call TRBJ2-3; 12 positions agree with TRBD1. The CDR3 is 13 residues long. In germline, CDR1 is SGHAT, CDR2 FQNNGV. The CDR3 region is CASSFLRDRGLDF. The CDR3 DNA reads as TGTGCCAGCAGCTTCCTCCGGGACAGGGGGCTTGATTTT.

V gene TRBV15 combines with J gene TRBJ1-6; no definite D call. Trimming cost V 4 bases and J 7 bases, with 11 bases left between them. This CDR3 contains 14 residues. In germline, CDR1 is LNHNV, CDR2 YYDKDF (reference sequence). The CDR3 protein is CATSTDGENSPLHF. CDR3 nucleotides: TGTGCCACCAGCACGGACGGGGAAAATTCACCCCTCCACTTT. Using reference TRBV15 and TRBJ1-6 for the parts outside the CDR3, the full variable domain is DAMVIQNPRYQVTQFGKPVTLSCSQTLNHNVMYWYQQKSSQAPKLLFHYYDKDFNNEADTPDNFQSRRPNTSFCFLDIRSPGLGDTAMYLCATSTDGENSPLHFGNGTRLTVT.

The chain joins TRBV7-2 to TRBJ1-3; D is uncertain. The CDR3 runs 16 residues. Looked up from germline, CDR1 is SGHTA and CDR2 is FQGNSA. V lost 1 base, J lost 1 base, and 11 bases lay in between. The CDR3 protein is CASSLDSRRSGNTIYF. CDR3 DNA sequence: TGTGCCAGCAGCTTAGATTCCCGGAGGTCTGGAAACACCATATATTTT.

V gene TRBV30 combines with J gene TRBJ2-4; a possible D gene is TRBD2 (5 bases). Germline loops: CDR1 GTSNPN, CDR2 SVGIG (reference sequence). V lost 4 bases and J 0 bases, leaving 10 bases between the germline ends. The length of the CDR3 is 14 residues. The CDR3 sequence is CAWNAGEAKNIQYF. In DNA, the CDR3 is TGTGCCTGGAATGCCGGGGAAGCCAAAAACATTCAGTACTTC. The full variable domain, with the rest looked up from reference TRBV30 and TRBJ2-4, is SQTIHQWPATLVQPVGSPLSLECTVEGTSNPNLYWYRQAAGRGLQLLFYSVGIGQISSEVPQNLSASRPQDRQFILSSKKLLLSDSGFYLCAWNAGEAKNIQYFGAGTRLSVL.

The chain joins TRBV11-3 to TRBJ1-1; TRBD1 might be the D (5 bases). The germline V gene has CDR1 SGHNT and CDR2 YENEEA. Trimming took 2 bases from V and 5 from J, leaving 18 bases between them. The CDR3 contains 16 residues. The CDR3 sequence: CASSLFSSRAGTEAFF. The CDR3 nucleotides read TGTGCCAGCAGCTTATTCTCGTCCAGGGCGGGGACTGAAGCTTTCTTT.

V gene TRBV6-1 combines with J gene TRBJ2-3; D is unclear. The V and J ends lost 3 bases and 0 bases respectively, with 16 bases between them. The length of the CDR3 is 17 residues. Germline values: CDR1 MNHNS, CDR2 SASEGT. The CDR3 DNA sequence: TGTGCCAGCAGTGAGCTTCTTGCAGGTTCTAGCACAGATACGCAGTATTTT. Its translation is CASSELLAGSSTDTQYF.

Turning to this clone: This sample includes further DNA sequences coding for the same CDR3. The V and J genes are TRBV19 and TRBJ2-7; TRBD2 might be the D (6 bases). This CDR3 is built from 15 residues. Trimming took off 6 bases at V and 2 bases at J, with 17 bases between the two ends. Germline loops: CDR1 LNHDA, CDR2 SQIVND (reference sequence). The CDR3 region has the DNA TGTGCCAGTAGCACTGGCGGGACGGGGACCTACGAGCAGTACTTC. Its protein product is CASSTGGTGTYEQYF.

This clone was observed a few times. The rearrangement links TRBV6-1 to TRBJ2-1; 7 nucleotides agree with TRBD2. Germline CDR1 and CDR2: MNHNS and SASEGT. V lost 6 bases to trimming and J lost 6 bases; unmatched junction nucleotides: 11. There are 15 residues in the CDR3. CDR3 loop: CASRGGLEVGNEQFF. DNA for the CDR3: TGTGCCAGCAGGGGAGGACTAGAGGTTGGCAATGAGCAGTTCTTC.

The rearrangement joins TRBV19 to TRBJ2-3, with TRBD2 as a possible D gene (5 bases). This CDR3 is 15 amino acids long. Trimming removed 2 bases from V and 2 bases from J, with 11 bases in between. Per germline, CDR1 LNHDA and CDR2 SQIVND (reference sequence). The CDR3 nucleotides are TGTGCCAGTAGTATAAGGACGGGGTTCACAGATACGCAGTATTTT. Translating it yields CASSIRTGFTDTQYF.

The chain joins TRBV18 to TRBJ2-1; TRBD2 agrees at 7 bases. CDR1 and CDR2 (germline): KGHSH, LQKENI. The V segment lost 1 base and the J segment 9 bases; nucleotides outside the gene matches: 3. The CDR3 length is 13 residues. As DNA, the CDR3 is TGTGCCAGCTCACCACTGTCGGGAGGTGAGCAGTTCTTC. Protein product: CASSPLSGGEQFF.

This clone has just one count. In nucleotides, the CDR3 is TGCGCCAGCAGTCCCGGGACTAGCGGACAAGAGACCCAGTACTTC. Translated, it gives CASSPGTSGQETQYF. The rearrangement joins TRBV5-1 to TRBJ2-5; 11 positions agree with TRBD2. Unmatched junction bases numbered 5, after V lost 5 bases and J lost 2 bases. This CDR3 contains 15 residues. Germline CDR1 reads SGHRS; CDR2 reads YFSETQ.

The chain has TRBV21-1 and TRBJ1-3; the table's D call, TRBD1, was not checked against the DNA. TRBV21-1 is a pseudogene. There are 16 residues in the CDR3. DNA of the CDR3: TGTGCCAGCAGCAACCGACAGGGGTCGGGAGGAAACACCATATATTTT. It yields the protein CASSNRQGSGGNTIYF.

This chain links TRBV9 with TRBJ2-1, with D uncertain. CDR3 size: 15 residues. Between the trimmed V and J ends, which lost 4 bases and 3 bases, there was a span of 14 bases. Germline loops: CDR1 SGDLS, CDR2 YYNGEE. The CDR3 protein is CASSPSGGLYNEQFF. The CDR3 DNA reads as TGTGCCAGCAGCCCTTCAGGTGGGCTCTACAATGAGCAGTTCTTC.

This clone has more than one count but fewer than ten. V usage is TRBV27 and J usage is TRBJ2-7; 9 nucleotides line up with TRBD2. CDR3 size: 14 residues. The junction had 9 bases not matched to a gene; V was cut back by 10 bases and J by 2 bases. Germline assignment: CDR1 MNHEY and CDR2 SMNVEV (reference sequence). This CDR3 is CATNRAGGPYEQYF. CDR3 coding DNA: TGTGCCACGAACAGGGCGGGAGGGCCCTACGAGCAGTACTTC.

The chain couples TRBV27 to TRBJ2-7; D possibly corresponds to TRBD2 (7 bases). The germline V gene encodes CDR1 MNHEY and CDR2 SMNVEV (reference sequence). V dropped 0 bases and J dropped 3 bases, with 15 bases sitting between them. The CDR3 runs to 16 residues. The DNA of the CDR3 is TGTGCCAGCAGTTTATCAGGGGGGGCAGGCTTCTACGAGCAGTACTTC. It translates to CASSLSGGAGFYEQYF.

The rearrangement uses TRBV5-4 and TRBJ2-3, with 8 nucleotides matching TRBD2. The CDR3 consists of 14 residues. J gave up 2 bases and V 7 bases, and 6 bases lay outside the gene matches. CDR1 is SGHNT and CDR2 is YYREEE in the germline V gene (reference sequence). The CDR3 sequence is CASGAGASTDTQYF. CDR3 sequence (DNA): TGTGCCAGCGGAGCGGGGGCCTCCACAGATACGCAGTATTTT.